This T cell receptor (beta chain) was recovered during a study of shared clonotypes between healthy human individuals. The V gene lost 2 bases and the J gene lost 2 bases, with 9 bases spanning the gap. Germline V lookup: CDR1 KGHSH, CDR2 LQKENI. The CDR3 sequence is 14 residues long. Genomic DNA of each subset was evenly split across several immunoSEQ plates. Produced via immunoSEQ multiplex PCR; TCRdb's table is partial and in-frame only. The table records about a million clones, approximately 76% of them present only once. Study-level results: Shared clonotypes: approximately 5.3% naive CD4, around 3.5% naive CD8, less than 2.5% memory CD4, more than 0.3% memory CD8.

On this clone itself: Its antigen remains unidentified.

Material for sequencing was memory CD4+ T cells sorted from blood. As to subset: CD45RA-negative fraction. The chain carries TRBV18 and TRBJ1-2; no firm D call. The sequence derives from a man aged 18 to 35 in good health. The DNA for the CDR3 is TGTGCCAGCTCACCAGTTCTAGAGAACTATGGCTACACCTTC. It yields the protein CASSPVLENYGYTF.